These 9 T cell receptor beta chains came from one sample sequenced in a study of blood T cell repertoires in COVID-19 (TCRdb year 2020). Library preparation was by the immunoSEQ multiplex PCR assay. Held by TCRdb, this immuneACCESS table contains in-frame sequences only and omits some clones. Under half of the omission traces to an unresolved V gene where checked; the cause of the rest is unknown. For this sample the table gives around 200,000 clones, of which around 85% were detected only once. Roughly 9.7% of the sample lies in the top ten. Sequencing was done on a sample of peripheral blood. Source of these receptors: a human donor with active or convalescent COVID-19. The donor label of this sample is uncertain.

The chain couples TRBV7-6 to TRBJ2-1, with 8 bases aligning to TRBD1. J lost 8 bases, V lost 5 bases, and 5 bases had no gene match. The V gene's germline CDR1 is SGHVS and CDR2 FNYEAQ. The CDR3 contains 13 residues. The DNA of the CDR3 is TGTGCCAGCAGCCTGACAGGGGAAGATGAGCAGTTCTTC. Residues: CASSLTGEDEQFF.

The chain recombines TRBV4-2 with TRBJ1-6, with D possibly TRBD1 on 6 matching bases. Trimming shortened V by 3 bases and J by 0 bases, and 12 bases separated the two germline ends. The germline V gene has CDR1 LGHNA and CDR2 YNFKEQ. The CDR3 runs 17 residues. Written as DNA, the CDR3 is TGTGCCAGCAGCCACCGGGAAGGGGGCTCCTATAATTCACCCCTCCACTTT. It is translated as CASSHREGGSYNSPLHF.

J is TRBJ1-1 and V is TRBV2; tentatively, D is TRBD1 (6 bases). V lost 7 bases to trimming and J lost 1 base, with 13 bases between them. The germline CDR1 and CDR2 sequences are SNHLY and FYNNEI. The CDR3 loop spans 14 amino acids. CDR3 coding DNA: TGTGCCAGCACCCTGGGGGGGGCGAACACTGAAGCTTTCTTT. Protein product: CASTLGGANTEAFF. Full variable domain (missing parts from reference TRBV2 and TRBJ1-1): EPEVTQTPSHQVTQMGQEVILRCVPISNHLYFYWYRQILGQKVEFLVSFYNNEISEKSEIFDDQFSVERPDGSNFTLKIRSTKLEDSAMYFCASTLGGANTEAFFGQGTRLTVV.

This clone occurred once. The V gene is TRBV5-1, the J gene TRBJ1-2, with D perhaps TRBD1 (5 bases). V was trimmed by 8 bases and J by 4 bases, leaving 15 bases between them. Germline assignment: CDR1 SGHRS and CDR2 YFSETQ. This CDR3 spans 13 amino acids. CDR3 residues: CASSPGGGYGYTF. CDR3 nucleotides: TGCGCCAGTAGCCCGGGGGGGGGCTATGGCTACACCTTC.

This chain links TRBV11-1 with TRBJ1-1; TRBD1 agrees at 9 bases. Unmatched junction bases numbered 8, after V lost 4 bases and J lost 11 bases. Germline CDR1 and CDR2: SGHAT and FQDESV (reference sequence). This CDR3 spans 13 amino acids. The CDR3 DNA follows: TGTGCCAGCAGCTCAGGACAGGGGATGGGGGCTTTCTTT. This gives the protein CASSSGQGMGAFF.

The V call is TRBV30, the J call TRBJ2-7, with TRBD2 identical over 7 bases. Germline-derived CDR1 and CDR2 are GTSNPN and SVGIG (reference sequence). The length of the CDR3 is 14 residues. V trimming: 0 bases; J trimming: 0 bases; junction bases outside the gene matches: 2. The CDR3 sequence is CAWSVREGSYEQYF. The CDR3 bases are TGTGCCTGGAGTGTCAGGGAGGGCTCCTACGAGCAGTACTTC.

V and J are TRBV18 and TRBJ2-1; D remains ambiguous. Deletions cut 3 bases from V and 6 bases from J, with 9 bases between. CDR3 length: 13 amino acids. CDR1 and CDR2 from the germline V gene are KGHSH and LQKENI. The CDR3 reads CASSPLWANEQFF. The CDR3, as DNA: TGTGCCAGCTCACCGCTCTGGGCCAATGAGCAGTTCTTC.

Only one count was recorded for this clone. This chain joins TRBV5-1 and TRBJ1-4, with a weak D call TRBD1 (5 bases). CDR3 length equals 14 residues. The ends were cut back, 0 bases at V and 6 bases at J, with 9 bases in the middle. In germline, CDR1 is SGHRS, CDR2 YFSETQ. The CDR3 region has the DNA TGCGCCAGCAGCTTGGGCAGGGAAGATGAAAAACTGTTTTTT. This sequence encodes CASSLGREDEKLFF.

This chain links TRBV24-1 with TRBJ2-1; TRBD2 matches at 10 bases. This CDR3 contains 17 residues. J lost 4 bases, V lost 4 bases, and 9 bases had no gene match. The germline CDR1 and CDR2 sequences are KGHDR and SFDVKD. The CDR3 here is CATSDPGLARSYNEQFF. Written as DNA, the CDR3 is TGTGCCACCAGTGACCCGGGACTAGCGAGATCTTACAATGAGCAGTTCTTC.